The present entry profiles one T cell receptor beta chain with its context. The antigen remains undetermined. These data are taken from a study of cytomegalovirus exposure and HLA in healthy donors. Germline loops: CDR1 DFQATT, CDR2 SNEGSKA (reference sequence). There are 11 residues in the CDR3. With 5 bases removed from V and 8 bases from J, the gap between germline ends came to 12 bases. The PCR was carried out with 60 Vbeta primers and 13 Jbeta primers. Here immunoSEQ multiplex PCR was the method, and the copy in TCRdb shows in-frame clones only, minus some. This sample yields about 110,000 clones, of which approximately 72% are seen a single time; approximately 1.3% belongs to the top ten. Overall study results and limits: Among immune exposure information, only CMV serostatus was available. Being indistinguishable, some V segments were excluded, TRBV6-2 and TRBV6-3 among them. Analyses of presence/absence relied on an assumption of roughly uniform sequencing depth across donors.

The sequenced sample was PBMCs. The V gene is TRBV20-1, the J gene TRBJ1-1; no clear D gene. This receptor was taken from a man aged 30 to 39 in good health and CMV-seronegative. CDR3 protein: CSAYPPTEAFF. Written as DNA, the CDR3 is TGCAGTGCTTATCCCCCCACAGAAGCTTTCTTT.